A single sample gave rise to the 12 T cell receptor beta chains below, sequenced in a study of cytomegalovirus exposure and HLA in healthy donors. The PCR employed 60 Vbeta primers together with 13 Jbeta primers. The method was immunoSEQ multiplex PCR; TCRdb's version includes in-frame clones alone and lacks a portion of them. The sample has about 130,000 clones, 83% seen once. The sequencing input was PBMCs. The receptors here all came from a girl aged 2-10 years in good health and CMV-seronegative.

V is TRBV7-9 and J is TRBJ2-7; 13 bases agree with TRBD2. Germline V gives CDR1 SEHNR, CDR2 FQNEAQ (reference sequence). Trimming removed 5 bases from V and 5 bases from J; junction bases left unmatched: 3. CDR3 length equals 14 residues. The CDR3 nucleotides read TGTGCCAGCAGCCCCGGACTAGCGGGGGACGAGCAGTACTTC. As protein: CASSPGLAGDEQYF.

J is TRBJ2-1 and V is TRBV27; 9 nucleotides align to TRBD1. CDR1 MNHEY and CDR2 SMNVEV come from the germline V gene (reference sequence). With V trimmed by 3 bases and J by 4 bases, 7 bases remained unmatched. CDR3 size: 16 residues. The CDR3 loop reads CASSFWAGTGYNEQFF. The CDR3 DNA reads as TGTGCCAGCAGTTTTTGGGCCGGGACAGGGTACAATGAGCAGTTCTTC.

The rearrangement uses TRBV6-5 and TRBJ2-3, with 8 bases matching TRBD2. The CDR3 runs 14 residues. Germline lookup yields CDR1 MNHEY and CDR2 SVGAGI. Trimming removed 7 bases from V and 5 bases from J; junction bases left unmatched: 8. The CDR3 DNA sequence: TGTGCCAGCAATCCGACGGGAGGGGAAGATACGCAGTATTTT. It encodes CASNPTGGEDTQYF.

This clone was seen a handful of times. CDR3 in DNA: TGTGCCATCAACGCCGGGACAGCCGCCAACACTGAAGCTTTCTTT. Translating it yields CAINAGTAANTEAFF. The chain carries TRBV10-3 and TRBJ1-1; 7 bases match TRBD1. V dropped 7 bases and J dropped 2; count of bases not matched to a gene: 10. CDR1 and CDR2 (germline): ENHRY, SYGVKD. CDR3 length: 15 residues.

This clone has only a few counts. CDR3: CASSEGSIGQYF. In DNA form, the CDR3 reads TGTGCCAGCAGTGAAGGATCCATCGGGCAGTACTTC. The rearrangement links TRBV2 to TRBJ2-5; D is unclear. The germline V gene has CDR1 SNHLY and CDR2 FYNNEI. V lost 1 base, J lost 11 bases, and 11 bases lay in between. The CDR3 sequence is 12 residues long.

The V call is TRBV2, the J call TRBJ1-1; D is ambiguous. Trimming took off 8 bases at V and 0 bases at J, with 10 bases between the two ends. The CDR3 covers 13 residues. Germline assignment: CDR1 SNHLY and CDR2 FYNNEI. CDR3 residues: CASGLRMNTEAFF. The CDR3 nucleotides read TGTGCCAGCGGACTACGGATGAACACTGAAGCTTTCTTT.

This clone was counted only a few times. As DNA, the CDR3 is TGTGCCAGCAGCCCCCCGGGAAACAATGAGCAGTTCTTC. Its protein is CASSPPGNNEQFF. The chain uses TRBV11-3 and TRBJ2-1; tentative D call: TRBD2 (5 bases). Per the germline V gene, CDR1 is SGHNT and CDR2 is YENEEA. The CDR3 is made up of 13 amino acids. V lost 5 bases and J lost 5, with 10 bases in between.

This clone was detected a few times. This chain connects TRBV30 to TRBJ2-5, with TRBD2 matching over 7 bases. The J call may not be correct, given that the DNA end is closer to TRBJ2-7. In germline, CDR1 is GTSNPN, CDR2 SVGIG (reference sequence). This CDR3 is 15 amino acids long. The CDR3 region is CAWDKGGGSSYEQYF. The CDR3 DNA is TGTGCCTGGGATAAGGGCGGCGGGAGCTCCTACGAGCAGTACTTC.

The chain links TRBV6-5 to TRBJ2-7, with 8 bases lining up with TRBD2. V trimming: 7 bases; J trimming: 2 bases; junction bases outside the gene matches: 7. The germline V gene has CDR1 MNHEY and CDR2 SVGAGI. There are 14 residues in the CDR3. The CDR3 nucleotides read TGTGCCAGCACCAGTAGCGGGAACACCTACGAGCAGTACTTC. This gives the protein CASTSSGNTYEQYF.

This chain links TRBV18 with TRBJ2-7, with 8 positions matching TRBD1. The germline V gene encodes CDR1 KGHSH and CDR2 LQKENI. This CDR3 spans 14 amino acids. V was clipped by 6 bases and J by 2 bases; unmatched bases: 6. In DNA, the CDR3 is TGTGCCAGCTCTCCCGGACAGGGTGCCTACGAGCAGTACTTC. Protein sequence: CASSPGQGAYEQYF.

The gene calls are TRBV19 and TRBJ1-1; D is uncertain. There are 14 residues in the CDR3. Germline V gene sequence: CDR1 LNHDA, CDR2 SQIVND (reference sequence). V was clipped by 1 base and J by 0 bases, with 6 bases between them. CDR3 loop: CASSIGTVNTEAFF. The CDR3 DNA sequence: TGTGCCAGTAGTATAGGTACGGTGAACACTGAAGCTTTCTTT.

This chain links TRBV9 with TRBJ2-6, with a tentative D call TRBD1 (6 bases). CDR1 is SGDLS and CDR2 is YYNGEE in the germline V gene. Deletions cut 4 bases from V and 4 bases from J, with 15 bases between. The CDR3 spans 16 residues. This chain's CDR3 is CASSPRQVLGANVLTF. Written as DNA, the CDR3 is TGTGCCAGCAGCCCCCGACAGGTACTCGGGGCCAACGTCCTGACTTTC. The full variable domain, in which reference TRBV9 and TRBJ2-6 provide the parts outside the CDR3, is DSGVTQTPKHLITATGQRVTLRCSPRSGDLSVYWYQQSLDQGLQFLIQYYNGEERAKGNILERFSAQQFPDLHSELNLSSLELGDSALYFCASSPRQVLGANVLTFGAGSRLTVL.